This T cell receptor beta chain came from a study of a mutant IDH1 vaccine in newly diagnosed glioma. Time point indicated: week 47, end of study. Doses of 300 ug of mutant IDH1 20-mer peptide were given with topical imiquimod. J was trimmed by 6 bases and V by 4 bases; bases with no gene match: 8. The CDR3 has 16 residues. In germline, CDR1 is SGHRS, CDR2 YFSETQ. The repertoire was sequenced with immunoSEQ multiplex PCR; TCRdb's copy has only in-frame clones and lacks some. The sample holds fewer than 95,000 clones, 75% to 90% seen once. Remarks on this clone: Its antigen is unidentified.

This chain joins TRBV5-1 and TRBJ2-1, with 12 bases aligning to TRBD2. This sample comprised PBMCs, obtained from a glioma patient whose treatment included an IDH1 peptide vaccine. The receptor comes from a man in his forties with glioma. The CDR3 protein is CASSLGTSGGFNEQFF. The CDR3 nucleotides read TGCGCCAGCAGCCTGGGCACTAGCGGGGGGTTCAATGAGCAGTTCTTC.